Each of the 4 T cell receptor beta chains below was sequenced from the same sample in a study of control samples from healthy donors and cancer patients. Sequencing used immunoSEQ multiplex PCR; TCRdb keeps in-frame clones, though not all of them. The sample lists fewer than 500,000 clones, about nine tenths occurring once. The source material was PBMCs. The receptors here all came from a middle-aged man with head and neck cancer.

This clone was detected a few times. The chain is built from TRBV7-9 and TRBJ2-2; D ambiguous. V was pared by 2 bases and J by 4 bases, with 5 bases between. Germline CDR1 SEHNR, CDR2 FQNEAQ (reference sequence). The CDR3 length is 13 residues. CDR3: CASSLKGTGELFF. CDR3 coding DNA: TGTGCCAGCAGCTTAAAAGGCACCGGGGAGCTGTTTTTT. Using reference TRBV7-9 and TRBJ2-2 for the parts outside the CDR3, the full variable domain is DTGVSQNPRHKITKRGQNVTFRCDPISEHNRLYWYRQTLGQGPEFLTYFQNEAQLEKSRLLSDRFSAERPKGSFSTLEIQRTEQGDSAMYLCASSLKGTGELFFGEGSRLTVL.

This rearrangement joins TRBV7-8 to TRBJ2-2; 14 bases match TRBD2. The length of the CDR3 is 20 residues. V was pared by 5 bases and J by 5 bases, with 16 bases of the junction left unmatched. Germline assignment: CDR1 SGHVS and CDR2 FQNEAQ. The CDR3 spells CASSPFHYGLAGGGTGELFF. As DNA, the CDR3 is TGTGCCAGCAGCCCCTTCCATTACGGACTAGCGGGGGGAGGTACCGGGGAGCTGTTTTTT. The variable domain in full, with the rest retrieved from reference TRBV7-8 and TRBJ2-2, is GAGVSQSPRYKVAKRGQDVALRCDPISGHVSLFWYQQALGQGPEFLTYFQNEAQLDKSGLPSDRFFAERPEGSVSTLKIQRTQQEDSAVYLCASSPFHYGLAGGGTGELFFGEGSRLTVL.

The rearrangement links TRBV6-5 to TRBJ2-7; 8 bases are a match to TRBD2. The germline V gene encodes CDR1 MNHEY and CDR2 SVGAGI. This CDR3 has 12 amino acids. After removal of 11 bases from V and 2 bases from J, the junction contained 5 bases not matched to a gene. The DNA for the CDR3 is TGTGCCGGCGGGGGGCCTACCTACGAGCAGTACTTC. Encoded protein: CAGGGPTYEQYF.

This chain uses TRBV7-9 with TRBJ2-7, with D perhaps TRBD1 (6 bases). The V gene lost 4 bases and the J gene lost 3 bases, with 16 bases spanning the gap. This CDR3 is 15 amino acids long. Germline V gene data show CDR1 as SEHNR and CDR2 as FQNEAQ (reference sequence). The CDR3 bases are TGTGCCAGCAGCTCCCCCCGGGACAAGATCTACGAGCAGTACTTC. Translating it yields CASSSPRDKIYEQYF. The complete variable domain, with remaining parts taken from reference TRBV7-9 and TRBJ2-7, reads DTGVSQNPRHKITKRGQNVTFRCDPISEHNRLYWYRQTLGQGPEFLTYFQNEAQLEKSRLLSDRFSAERPKGSFSTLEIQRTEQGDSAMYLCASSSPRDKIYEQYFGPGTRLTVT.